This paragraph reports one T cell receptor (beta chain). Here immunoSEQ multiplex PCR was the method, and the copy in TCRdb shows in-frame clones only, minus some. The sample yields some 50,000 clones, more than 75% seen once. Germline V CDR1 and CDR2: MDHEN, SYDVKM. The length of the CDR3 is 14 residues. Trimming left V 2 bases short and J 3 bases short, with 10 bases between. These data come from a study of OX40 agonist ivuxolimab in advanced cancers. Study-wide background: Under the entry rules, prior anti-PD-1, anti-PD-L1 or anti-CTLA-4 therapy was allowed, and 35% to 40% had some.

Source: CD4+ or CD8+ T cells sorted from blood, taken in a trial of the OX40 agonist ivuxolimab. The chain joins TRBV28 to TRBJ1-1; D unresolved. The sequence came from an adult with an advanced solid tumor such as melanoma, head and neck, liver or kidney cancer. The CDR3 coding sequence is TGTGCCAGCAGTTTACAGTGGGATCACACTGAAGCTTTCTTT. It specifies CASSLQWDHTEAFF.